This T cell receptor (beta chain) was recorded in a study of human T cells and chemical hapten exposure (dated by TCRdb to the early 2020s). Looking at the study overall: For sensitization, 2% DPC in acetone was applied to an approximately 2 cm by approximately 2 cm area of upper inner arm skin. Weekly therapeutic DPC doses were additionally applied to the scalp of patients throughout the roughly 24-week study period. Patch testing was performed on the upper back with Finn chambers containing 0.01% DPC, and the patch tests were scored after 6 days according to International Contact Dermatitis Research Group standards. The patient cohort, mostly female, included alopecia areata with under or over 50% scalp involvement, alopecia totalis and alopecia universalis. Libraries were combined into a pool for sequencing, and differences in TCR yield between samples came mainly from small differences in library volumes within the pool. This study followed changes in the peripheral blood TCR repertoire in vivo during primary and secondary sensitization of alopecia patients to the hapten diphenylcyclopropenone (DPC). Blood samples were taken from patients before sensitization (week 0) and at 2, 6 and about 24 weeks after DPC sensitization. About 30 alopecia patients provided blood for TCR sequencing at one to four time points (pre-sensitization, 2, 6 and 24 weeks). Findings and caveats that apply to the study as a whole: Alopecia, a presumed autoimmune disease, was present in all patients, so the immune response of the patients might differ from that of healthy individuals. Patch test score correlated positively with the number of PT1 expanded TCRs, reaching significance at thresholds 8, 16 and 32 but not at 4. DPC sensitization did not change how many TCRs were above 1 in 1000 frequency, and no evidence was found of alterations in global repertoire structure. Expanded TCRs formed significantly more large CDR3 similarity clusters than pre-sensitization or healthy control sets, consistent with antigen-driven responses. Repeated subsampling changed both the strength of the expansion versus patch-test correlation and the threshold at which the correlation became significant.

The CDR3 sequence holds 17 residues, the cysteine and phenylalanine included. Only the CDR3 DNA is retained, 51 bases long and in frame from the first base. A distance of 15 bases separates the germline ends of V and J, which lose 1 base and 2 bases respectively. According to the germline V gene, CDR1 reads LGHNA and CDR2 reads YSLEER. The intended sense of this specimen's time point label: pre-sensitization, week 0. Explained via the paper, the treatment or condition label denotes: therapeutic diphenylcyclopropenone sensitization with weekly scalp DPC. At every patch-test visit, the blood draw took place before the patch test was put on. Patients were eligible if aged 18 to 70, diagnosed with alopecia and judged suitable for DPC therapy, and pregnant patients were excluded. Total RNA was isolated from unfractionated whole blood collected in Tempus Blood RNA tubes. This clonotype was seen repeatedly, ten times or more. It lacks a known antigen. The input lacks base qualities; no much larger clone sits a single base away.

Libraries were built with RACE. Sequencing took place on a NextSeq 500. Library preparation attached unique molecular identifiers to individual cDNA molecules for quantitative, reproducible TCR counting. Each blood RNA sample was used to sequence both TCR alpha and TCR beta chains. Processing in the source paper ran as follows. A median of around 100,000 TCRs per sample was observed, with a range of 23,224 to 690,600. The Decombinator software suite was used to annotate V, J and CDR3 in the TCR reads. Every sample was subsampled to the same number of TCRs (28,000) for the PS versus PT1 abundance plots. Expanded TCRs were defined as absent before sensitization and observed at least eight times at the 2-week time point. TCRdb took the public reads, trimmed them with fastp at Q25, ran MiXCR for clone calling and kept in-frame beta chains. Each entry merges the rows of one CDR3 protein and shows their most common DNA and genes. These V and J calls derive from TCRdb rather than the authors' analysis. Within this sample are approximately 370,000 distinct CDR3 sequences, with around 5% of them counted one time only. The ten largest clones take up approximately 8.2% of the sample.

The chain links TRBV4-3 with TRBJ1-3; the D gene is possibly TRBD1, with 6 bases matching. The clonotype originates from a young woman with alopecia areata. Some clones in this sample may be carry-over from other donors' samples. The sequencing used whole blood, collected in connection with sensitization to the hapten diphenylcyclopropenone (DPC). The bases read TGCGCCAGCAGCCAAGTCTACCAAACAGGGACTGGAAACACCATATATTTT. It specifies CASSQVYQTGTGNTIYF.